Listed here is a single T cell receptor beta chain. Its antigen target is currently unknown. No base qualities exist here, and no much larger clone lies one base off it. Collaborating institutions collected whole blood in K2EDTA tubes following their own protocols. For TCRbeta analysis, collaborator samples were shipped as frozen whole blood, as isolated PBMCs, or as DNA extracted from either sample type. V loses 4 bases, J loses 0 bases, and the germline ends lie 9 bases apart. The CDR3 spans 14 residues, from the cysteine through the phenylalanine. The retained sequence is limited to the CDR3, 42 bases, with the frame set at the first base. In the germline V gene, CDR1 corresponds to SNHLY and CDR2 to FYNNEI. TCRbeta CDR3 regions were amplified from genomic DNA using the immunoSEQ Assay, a bias-controlled multiplex PCR. On the study's bioinformatics: Within the assay, amplification of reference gene primers was used to estimate how many nucleated cells each sample contained. To quantify the absolute abundance of each unique TCRbeta CDR3 rearrangement, sequence reads were collapsed and filtered. Productive Simpson clonality was computed per sample as the square root of Simpson's diversity index over productive rearrangements. The immuneACCESS repertoire file appears here via TCRdb, limited to in-frame rearrangements. These files lack a portion of the clones; in checked studies, under half of the deficit traces to unresolved V genes, and the cause of the others is not known. V, J and clone size were drawn from that table, and D and trimming were deduced from the DNA. In all, the sample holds about 180,000 clones, and roughly nine tenths of those were seen once. The ten largest clonotypes hold 2.9% of the sample.

These data originate in a study of blood T cell repertoires in COVID-19 (dated by TCRdb to 2018 to 2020). With regard to the full study: Samples from collaborators originated in the United States, Italy and Spain and spanned both the acute and convalescent phases of COVID-19. The material from the prospective study consisted of cDNA or gDNA derived from T cells, B-cell-depleted T cells, or PBMCs. Deeply sampled blood TCRbeta repertoires from subjects exposed to, actively infected with, or recovered from COVID-19 were included in the dataset. A freely available public database, intended as a resource for researchers studying the immune response to SARS-CoV-2, is where the repertoires were released. The samples were drawn from two sources: the first 160 participants of the ongoing ImmuneRACE study, and over 950 subjects contributed by 6 global collaborators. Sample metadata almost always included a de-identified subject ID, COVID-19 status, age in years and sex. HLA class I and class II types, where available, came from metadata supplied by the sample provider rather than from assay-based typing.

Overall study results and their limits: Clinical and demographic metadata were provided uncurated, with the amount varying by source and participant.

Sequenced material: peripheral blood. This receptor was identified in a woman younger than 45 with active or convalescent COVID-19. The chain uses TRBV2 and TRBJ1-2, with TRBD1 as a weak D call on 5 bases. This receptor carries the CDR3 CASSVDSSNYGYTF. The DNA sequence is as follows: TGTGCCAGCAGTGTCGACAGTTCTAACTATGGCTACACCTTC.